This T cell receptor (beta chain) was sequenced during a study of T cell changes during pregnancy in multiple sclerosis. Germline lookup yields CDR1 MGHRA and CDR2 YSYEKL. After removal of 1 base from V and 6 bases from J, the junction contained 19 bases not matched to a gene. The CDR3 loop spans 19 amino acids. The method was immunoSEQ multiplex PCR; TCRdb's version includes in-frame clones alone and lacks a portion of them. The repertoire has 57,000 or so clones, approximately 91% of them found once; the top ten carry 1% to 1.5%. This clonotype originated in a female donor with multiple sclerosis, enrolled in a pregnancy study. The sequencing here drew on peripheral blood, taken in the second trimester of pregnancy. This chain connects TRBV4-1 to TRBJ2-7; 9 bases align to TRBD2. CDR3 nucleotides: TGCGCCAGCAGCCAAGGGAGCTTGGGCGGGGGGGCTCTTCTGAGCGAGCAGTACTTC. Its protein is CASSQGSLGGGALLSEQYF.